This T cell receptor beta chain was sequenced during a study of blood T cell repertoires in COVID-19. Study at large: Sources were T cells, B-cell-depleted T cells, or PBMCs; the material itself was cDNA or gDNA.

CDR3 length: 16 residues. In germline, CDR1 is MGHRA, CDR2 YSYEKL. Trimming took 2 bases from V and 1 from J, leaving 15 bases between them. Categorization into cohorts depended on clinical history that participants reported. Original data processing: How many nucleated cells were present was estimated from reference gene primer amplification. Sequencing was performed with immunoSEQ multiplex PCR; in TCRdb, only in-frame clones are kept and a portion is missing. Clone size and the V and J calls come from that table; the DNA yielded D and trimming. Altogether a few hundred thousand clones are present, 90% being singletons, with the ten largest covering roughly 1.5%.

Sequencing was done on a sample of PBMCs or T cells enriched from blood (not recorded which). The origin of this receptor is a woman aged 18-30 years with acute COVID-19. The rearrangement joins TRBV4-1 to TRBJ2-7; TRBD1 is a possible D gene (5 bases). The CDR3 region is CASSQTWGRGSYEQYF. The CDR3, as DNA: TGCGCCAGCAGCCAAACTTGGGGCAGAGGTTCCTACGAGCAGTACTTC.